This T cell receptor (beta chain) was sequenced in a study of CD8 T cells in ankylosing spondylitis. Notes on the study in general: Ankylosing spondylitis blood appeared to be characterized by a TCR beta motif of fewer than ten highly homologous variants. Prior work had noted some motif variants in reactive arthritis blood and synovial fluid.

Germline loops: CDR1 KGHDR, CDR2 SFDVKD. Between the trimmed V and J ends, which lost 7 bases and 0 bases, there was a span of 7 bases. The CDR3 sequence is 13 residues long. Molecular-barcoded quantitative 5'-RACE produced these TCR beta libraries. Using its own MiXCR run on the 5' RACE reads, TCRdb lists one record per CDR3 protein. The sample records 30,000 to 35,000 distinct CDR3 sequences, about 31% being singletons. To note about this clonotype: The antigen remains unidentified.

The genes are TRBV24-1 and TRBJ2-3; D not resolved. The sequence was obtained from a male donor with ankylosing spondylitis. Sequenced material: synovial fluid, either unsorted or a sorted T cell fraction (not recorded which). The CDR3 DNA reads as TGTGCCACCAGCCTGACAAGCACAGATACGCAGTATTTT. It specifies CATSLTSTDTQYF.